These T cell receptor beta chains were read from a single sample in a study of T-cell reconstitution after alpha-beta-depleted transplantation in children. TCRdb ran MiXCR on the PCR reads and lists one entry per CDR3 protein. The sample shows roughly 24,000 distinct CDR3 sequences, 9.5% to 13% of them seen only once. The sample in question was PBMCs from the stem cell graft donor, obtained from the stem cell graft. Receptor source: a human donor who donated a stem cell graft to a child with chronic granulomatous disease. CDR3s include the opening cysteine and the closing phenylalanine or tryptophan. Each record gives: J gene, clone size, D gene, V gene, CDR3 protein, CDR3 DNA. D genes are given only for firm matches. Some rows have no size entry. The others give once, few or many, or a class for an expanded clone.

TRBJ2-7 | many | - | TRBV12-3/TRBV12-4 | CASEGGGSYEQYF | TGTGCCAGCGAGGGCGGAGGCTCCTACGAGCAGTACTTC
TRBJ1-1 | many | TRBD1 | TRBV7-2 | CASSSRGQGNTEAFF | TGTGCCAGCAGCTCCCGCGGACAGGGCAACACTGAAGCTTTCTTT
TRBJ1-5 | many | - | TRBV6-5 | CASSSASNQPQHF | TGTGCCAGCAGCTCGGCGAGCAATCAGCCCCAGCATTTT
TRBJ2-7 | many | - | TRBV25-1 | CASSEKTLGRTYEQYF | TGTGCCAGCAGTGAAAAAACTTTGGGACGTACCTACGAGCAGTACTTC
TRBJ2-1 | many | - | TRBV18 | CASSPWGSSSYNEQFF | TGTGCCAGCTCACCCTGGGGCTCCAGCTCCTACAATGAGCAGTTCTTC
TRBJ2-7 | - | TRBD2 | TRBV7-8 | CASSFSGSVRYEQYF | TGTGCCAGCAGCTTTAGCGGGAGTGTTAGGTACGAGCAGTACTTC
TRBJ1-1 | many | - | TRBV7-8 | CASSLFTGPVSSTEAFF | TGTGCCAGCAGCTTATTTACAGGGCCGGTATCGAGCACTGAAGCTTTCTTT
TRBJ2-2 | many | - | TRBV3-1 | CASSQVNAPGELFF | TGTGCCAGCAGCCAAGTCAATGCACCCGGGGAGCTGTTTTTT
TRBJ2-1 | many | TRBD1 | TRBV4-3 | CASSQAWGQRYNEQFF | TGCGCCAGCAGCCAAGCCTGGGGACAGAGGTACAATGAGCAGTTCTTC
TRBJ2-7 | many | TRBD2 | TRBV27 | CASSFSGLAGGAGEQYF | TGTGCCAGCAGTTTTTCCGGACTAGCGGGAGGGGCCGGCGAGCAGTACTTC
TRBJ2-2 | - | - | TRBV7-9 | CARSAGQNSGELLF | TGTGCCAGGAGCGCGGGACAAAACTCCGGGGAGCTGCTTTTT
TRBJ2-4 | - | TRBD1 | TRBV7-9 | CASSGGDRGQNIQYF | TGTGCCAGCAGCGGGGGAGACAGGGGCCAAAACATTCAGTACTTC
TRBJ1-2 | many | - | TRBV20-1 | CSAFDQGTGGYTF | TGCAGTGCCTTCGATCAGGGGACGGGAGGCTACACCTTC
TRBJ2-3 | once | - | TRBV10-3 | CAISKLAIDTQYF | TGTGCCATCAGTAAACTAGCAATAGATACGCAGTATTTC
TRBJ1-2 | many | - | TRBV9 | CASSSLGEASSYGYTF | TGTGCCAGCAGCTCCCTTGGGGAGGCGTCGTCTTATGGCTACACCTTC
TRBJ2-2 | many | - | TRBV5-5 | CASSPGVGELFF | TGTGCCAGCAGCCCAGGGGTAGGGGAGCTGTTTTTT
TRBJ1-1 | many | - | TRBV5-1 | CASSTDAGAAEAFF | TGCGCCAGCAGCACCGACGCAGGCGCGGCTGAAGCTTTCTTT
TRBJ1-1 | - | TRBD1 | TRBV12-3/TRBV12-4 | CASSLARDRRTNTEAFF | TGTGCCAGCAGTTTAGCGCGGGACAGGAGAACTAACACTGAAGCTTTCTTT
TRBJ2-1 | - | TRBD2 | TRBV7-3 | CASVKLPPGLAGGDYNEQFF | TGTGCCAGCGTGAAGCTACCACCGGGACTAGCGGGGGGCGACTACAATGAGCAGTTCTTC
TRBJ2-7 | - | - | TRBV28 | CASSFLTDGEQYF | TGTGCCAGCAGTTTTCTAACGGATGGCGAGCAGTACTTC
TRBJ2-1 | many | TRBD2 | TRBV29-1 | CSAGGPRNEQFF | TGCAGTGCGGGAGGGCCAAGGAATGAGCAGTTCTTC
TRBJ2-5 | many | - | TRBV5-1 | CASHNPGARETQYF | TGCGCCAGCCATAATCCGGGGGCGCGTGAGACCCAGTACTTC
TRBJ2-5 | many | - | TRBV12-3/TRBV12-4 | CASSLALGTQETQYF | TGTGCCAGCAGTTTAGCGCTGGGGACCCAAGAGACCCAGTACTTC
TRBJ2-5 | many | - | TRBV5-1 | CASSLVGLSGETQYF | TGCGCCAGCAGCTTGGTGGGACTCAGTGGGGAGACCCAGTACTTC
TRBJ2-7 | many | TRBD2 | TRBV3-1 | CASSQVVWTSGSANLYEQYF | TGTGCCAGCAGCCAAGTGGTTTGGACTAGCGGGAGCGCGAACCTCTACGAGCAGTACTTC
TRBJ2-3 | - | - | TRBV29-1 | CSVDYPRTDTQYF | TGCAGCGTTGATTACCCACGCACAGATACGCAGTATTTT
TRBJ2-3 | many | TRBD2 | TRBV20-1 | CSARGGPGLAGVGADTQYF | TGCAGTGCTAGAGGCGGCCCGGGACTAGCGGGGGTGGGGGCAGATACGCAGTATTTT
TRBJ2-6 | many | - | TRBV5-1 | CASSHRQPGPSGANVLTF | TGCGCCAGCAGCCATAGACAGCCCGGGCCCTCTGGGGCCAACGTCCTGACTTTC
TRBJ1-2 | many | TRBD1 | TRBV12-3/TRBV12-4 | CASSLDRGNSGYTF | TGTGCCAGCAGTTTGGACAGGGGAAATAGTGGCTACACCTTC
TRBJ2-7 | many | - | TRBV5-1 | CASSLEQSFSYEQYF | TGCGCCAGCAGCTTGGAACAGTCTTTCTCCTACGAGCAGTACTTC
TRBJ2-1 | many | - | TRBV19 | CASSIRAGHEQFF | TGTGCCAGTAGTATCCGGGCGGGCCATGAGCAGTTCTTC
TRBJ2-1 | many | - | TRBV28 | CASSPRRSNEQFF | TGTGCCAGCAGCCCCCGGCGATCCAATGAGCAGTTCTTC
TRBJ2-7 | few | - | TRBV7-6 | CASSLVASSDEQYF | TGTGCCAGCAGCTTAGTTGCTAGCTCCGACGAGCAGTACTTC
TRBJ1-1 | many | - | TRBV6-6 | CASSYPNTEAFF | TGTGCCAGCAGTTACCCGAACACTGAAGCTTTCTTT
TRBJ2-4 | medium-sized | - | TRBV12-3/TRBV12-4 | CASTGQPKNIQYF | TGTGCCAGCACCGGACAGCCCAAAAACATTCAGTACTTC
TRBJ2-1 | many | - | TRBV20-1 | CSARAGLPDNEQFF | TGCAGTGCTAGAGCGGGCTTGCCCGACAATGAGCAGTTCTTC
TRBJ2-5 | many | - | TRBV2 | CASSDTAALQETQYF | TGTGCCAGCAGTGATACAGCGGCATTACAAGAGACCCAGTACTTC
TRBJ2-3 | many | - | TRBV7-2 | CASSLTLVGTDTQYF | TGTGCCAGCAGCTTAACCCTTGTAGGCACAGATACGCAGTATTTT
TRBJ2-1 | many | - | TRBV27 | CASSSPSRSSYNEQFF | TGTGCCAGCAGTTCCCCCTCGCGGAGCTCCTACAATGAGCAGTTCTTC
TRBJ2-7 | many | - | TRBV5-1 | CASSEGPTTYEQYF | TGCGCCAGCAGCGAAGGGCCGACTACCTACGAGCAGTACTTC
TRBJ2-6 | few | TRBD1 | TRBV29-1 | CSVTGISGANGLTF | TGCAGCGTGACAGGGATATCTGGGGCCAACGGCCTGACTTTC
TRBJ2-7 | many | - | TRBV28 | CASSPGQTYEQYF | TGTGCCAGCAGTCCCGGCCAAACATACGAGCAGTACTTC
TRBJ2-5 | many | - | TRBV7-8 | CASSFYQETQYF | TGTGCCAGCAGCTTCTACCAAGAGACCCAGTACTTC
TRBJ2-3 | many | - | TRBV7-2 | CASSFSSSSTDTQYF | TGTGCCAGCAGCTTCAGCAGTTCTAGCACAGATACGCAGTATTTT
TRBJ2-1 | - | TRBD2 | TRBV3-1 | CAFCSRTSGSYNEQFF | TGTGCCTTCTGCTCCCGGACTAGCGGGAGTTATAATGAGCAGTTCTTC
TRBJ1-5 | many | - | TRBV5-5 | CASSGDLNQPQHF | TGTGCCAGCAGCGGGGACCTCAATCAGCCCCAGCATTTT
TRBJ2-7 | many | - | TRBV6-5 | CASSVREGINEQYF | TGTGCCAGCAGCGTTAGGGAAGGAATCAACGAGCAGTACTTC